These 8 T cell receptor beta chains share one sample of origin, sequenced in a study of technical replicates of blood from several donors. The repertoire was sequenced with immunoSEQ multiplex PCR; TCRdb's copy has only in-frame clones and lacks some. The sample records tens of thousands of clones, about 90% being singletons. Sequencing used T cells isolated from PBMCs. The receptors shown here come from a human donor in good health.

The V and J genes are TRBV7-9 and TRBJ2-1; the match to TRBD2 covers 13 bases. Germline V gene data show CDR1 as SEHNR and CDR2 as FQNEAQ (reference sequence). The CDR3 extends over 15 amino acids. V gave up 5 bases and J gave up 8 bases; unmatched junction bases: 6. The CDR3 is CASSQGLAGVHEQFF. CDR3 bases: TGTGCCAGCAGCCAAGGACTAGCGGGAGTCCATGAGCAGTTCTTC.

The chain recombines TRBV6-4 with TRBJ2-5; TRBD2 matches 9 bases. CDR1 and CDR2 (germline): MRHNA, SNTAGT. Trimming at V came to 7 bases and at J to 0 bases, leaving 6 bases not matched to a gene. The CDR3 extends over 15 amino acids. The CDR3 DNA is TGTGCCAGCACCCTAGCGGGACCTTACCAAGAGACCCAGTACTTC. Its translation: CASTLAGPYQETQYF.

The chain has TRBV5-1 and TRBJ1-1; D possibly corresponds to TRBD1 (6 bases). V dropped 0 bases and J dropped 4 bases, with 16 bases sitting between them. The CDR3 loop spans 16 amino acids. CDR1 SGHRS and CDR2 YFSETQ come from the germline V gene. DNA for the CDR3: TGCGCCAGCAGCTTGGAGTCTAGCCTACAGGGCACTGAAGCTTTCTTT. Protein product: CASSLESSLQGTEAFF.

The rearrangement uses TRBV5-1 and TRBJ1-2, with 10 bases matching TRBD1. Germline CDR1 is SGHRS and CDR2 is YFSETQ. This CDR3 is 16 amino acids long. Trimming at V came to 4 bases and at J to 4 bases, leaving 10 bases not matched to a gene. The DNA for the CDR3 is TGCGCCAGCAGCCCTAAGACAGGGGGCATCGGCTATGGCTACACCTTC. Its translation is CASSPKTGGIGYGYTF.

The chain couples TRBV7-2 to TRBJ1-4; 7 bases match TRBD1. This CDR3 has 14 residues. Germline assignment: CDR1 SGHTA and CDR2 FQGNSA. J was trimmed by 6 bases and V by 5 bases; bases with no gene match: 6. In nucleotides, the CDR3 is TGTGCCAGCAGCCCCAGGGGGTCTTATGAAAAACTGTTTTTT. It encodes CASSPRGSYEKLFF.

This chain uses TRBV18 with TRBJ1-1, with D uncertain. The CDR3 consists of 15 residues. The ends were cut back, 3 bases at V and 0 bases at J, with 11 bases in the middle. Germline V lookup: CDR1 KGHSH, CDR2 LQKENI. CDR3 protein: CASSPSNGLNTEAFF. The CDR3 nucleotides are TGTGCCAGCTCACCGAGTAACGGTTTGAACACTGAAGCTTTCTTT. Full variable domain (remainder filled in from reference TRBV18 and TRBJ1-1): NAGVMQNPRHLVRRRGQEARLRCSPMKGHSHVYWYRQLPEEGLKFMVYLQKENIIDESGMPKERFSAEFPKEGPSILRIQQVVRGDSAAYFCASSPSNGLNTEAFFGQGTRLTVV.

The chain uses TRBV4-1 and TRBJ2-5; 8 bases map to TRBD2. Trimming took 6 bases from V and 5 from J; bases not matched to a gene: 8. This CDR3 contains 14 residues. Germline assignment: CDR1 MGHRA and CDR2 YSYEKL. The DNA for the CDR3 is TGCGCCAGCAGTCCCGGGGGGGGCCCCGAGACCCAGTACTTC. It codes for CASSPGGGPETQYF.

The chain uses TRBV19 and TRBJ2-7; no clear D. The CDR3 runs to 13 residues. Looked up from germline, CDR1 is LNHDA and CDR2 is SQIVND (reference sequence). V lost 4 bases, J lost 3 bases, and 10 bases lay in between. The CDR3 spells CASSTLPLYEQYF. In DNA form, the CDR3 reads TGTGCCAGTAGTACCCTCCCCCTCTACGAGCAGTACTTC.